This T cell receptor (beta chain) was obtained from a study of blood T cells in healthy people across ages. Using a J-beta primer mix together with a sample-barcoded 5' primer, a second PCR was run for about 7 to 12 cycles. Every single cDNA molecule received a tag from a template-switch adaptor with 12 random nucleotides. Sequencing recovered at least 3 million CDR3-containing paired-end reads from each sample. TCRdb analysed the 5' RACE reads with MiXCR anew, one entry per CDR3 protein. The repertoire holds 920,000 or so distinct CDR3 sequences, with over 35% as singletons. The V gene end was trimmed by 5 bases and the J gene end by 1 base; junction bases not matched to a gene: 11. Germline V CDR1 and CDR2: SEHNR, FQNEAQ (reference sequence). The CDR3 is 16 residues long. The study drew donors from healthy Caucasian individuals in Russia aged about 6 to 100.

The TCR was taken from a woman aged 60-75 years in good health. Source material: blood. The chain is built from TRBV7-9 and TRBJ2-7; the match to TRBD2 covers 7 bases. The CDR3 sequence is CASSPLGRERSYEQYF. The CDR3 nucleotides are TGTGCCAGCAGCCCCCTCGGGCGGGAGCGATCCTACGAGCAGTACTTC.